This T cell receptor (beta chain) was sequenced during a study of blood T cell repertoires in COVID-19. Clones were sequenced by immunoSEQ multiplex PCR, and TCRdb holds only the in-frame ones, with some missing. The sample consists of just under 350,000 clones, 88% of them appearing once. The sequence came from a woman in her seventies with COVID-19, enrolled during active disease. Sequenced: peripheral blood.

This chain's CDR3 is CASSLEQGTNSPLHF. The CDR3 coding sequence is TGCGCCAGCAGCTTGGAACAGGGTACCAATTCACCCCTCCACTTT. The chain combines TRBV5-1 with TRBJ1-6; D might be TRBD1 (6 bases). V was trimmed by 0 bases and J by 7 bases, leaving 11 bases between them. This CDR3 is 15 amino acids long. CDR1 is SGHRS and CDR2 is YFSETQ in the germline V gene.